This TCR beta chain was captured in a study of metastatic and nonmetastatic thyroid tumors. Turning to the study itself: Across blood and tumor or nodule tissue, repertoires from malignant and benign thyroid patients were compared with one another. Study observations and caveats: Significantly greater TCR beta diversity was reportedly found in malignant thyroid tumors than in benign nodules (in blood and tumor).

Prior to thyroid surgery, none of the patients had received any treatment. This clone was seen repeatedly, ten times or more. Its antigen is not identified. Trimming pared 0 bases from V and 5 bases from J, leaving 10 bases between. This CDR3 contains 14 residues. From germline, CDR1 is LGHDT and CDR2 YNNKEL (reference sequence). As handled by the study authors: Clinicopathological groups supplied CDR3 differences that were used to build a distant-metastasis classifier for papillary thyroid cancer. TCRdb used MiXCR to call clones anew from the PCR reads. TCRdb's processing, not the study's, gives the V and J calls here. The table includes roughly 25,000 clones, under 15% detected once.

The rearrangement joins TRBV3-1 to TRBJ2-5; D is unresolved. Sequencing was done on a sample of blood. This receptor was taken from a female donor with papillary thyroid cancer or a benign thyroid nodule (not recorded which). Some clones in this sample may be carry-over from other donors' samples. As DNA, the CDR3 is TGTGCCAGCAGCCAAGATATAGTACAGGAGACCCAGTACTTC. Protein sequence: CASSQDIVQETQYF.